The TCR beta chain described here comes from a study of cytomegalovirus exposure and HLA in healthy donors (dated by TCRdb to the late 2010s). As for the study more broadly: The 670 or so repertoires of the first cohort and the 120 or so validation repertoires were produced on the same platform, according to a later analysis. A separate validation cohort of approximately 120 different subjects was used in addition to the roughly 670-subject first cohort. High-throughput TCR immunosequencing, statistical association of individual TCRs with disease status, and machine learning were combined to predict cytomegalovirus infection status. The aim of the study was to test whether cataloging public T cell receptors could identify signatures of past pathogen exposure.

Comments on this clone: Its antigen remains undetermined. No base quality information exists; no much larger clone differs at one position.

Results and caveats for the whole study, not just this receptor: Most TCR sequences were observed very rarely across donors, whereas some public TCRs were present in many individuals. A later analysis found that TCRs clustered in the first cohort also tended to co-occur in the 120 validation repertoires, with 94% of cluster scores above 0. In vitro tests confirmed that a few of the cytomegalovirus-associated TCR beta chains recognize cytomegalovirus antigens. In the study, some 180 TCR beta chains were listed as associated with cytomegalovirus. The authors suggested that the approach could potentially be extended to other disease states and immunological phenotypes. Cytomegalovirus status was reported to be diagnosed by the classifier with high specificity and sensitivity in both the original and validation cohorts. The validation cohort had no HLA typing available for a later analysis, so co-occurrence within that cohort was assessed over all 130 or so repertoires.

The germline V gene gives CDR1 as MRHNA and CDR2 as SNTAGT. From cysteine to phenylalanine, the CDR3 is 15 amino acids long. Only the CDR3 portion is preserved as DNA: 45 bases, with reading frame beginning at the first base. Deletion took 2 bases off V and 0 bases off J, with a span of 5 bases between the germline ends. Donors formed part of the validation cohort, which comprised 120 subjects and was distinct from the first cohort of fewer than 750 subjects. Preparation of the library involved the immunoSEQ multiplex PCR assay. As for the authors' bioinformatics: A statistical classification framework was built to diagnose cytomegalovirus status from the catalog of TCR beta chain sequences. The table comes from immuneACCESS by way of TCRdb, which keeps in-frame sequences with V and J called. Part of the clones is missing from these tables; in studies checked, under half for an unresolved V gene and the rest for unknown reasons. The DNA gave D and trimming, while V, J and clone size come from that table. Across this sample there are 92,000 or so clones, with around 96% seen only once. Of the sample, 0.78% is held by the ten largest clones.

The sequenced sample was PBMCs. This chain joins TRBV6-4 to TRBJ2-6; tentative D gene TRBD1, with 5 bases matching. The source is a man aged 18 to 29 in good health and CMV-seronegative. DNA sequence: TGTGCCAGCAGTGACGGACACTCTGGGGCCAACGTCCTGACTTTC. Its protein is CASSDGHSGANVLTF.